Listed below are T cell receptor beta chains from one sample, sequenced in a study of CD8+ T cells in alopecia areata. Sequencing used immunoSEQ multiplex PCR; TCRdb keeps in-frame clones, though not all of them. Altogether about 130,000 clones are present, roughly 61% being singletons, with the ten largest covering around 6%. Here the sequenced sample was CD4+ T cells sorted from blood, taken at week 0. These receptors originate from a human donor with alopecia areata. Both conserved end residues are part of each CDR3. The order of the fields is clone size, J gene, D gene, V gene, CDR3 protein, CDR3 DNA. The D gene is left open where the match is weak. For some rows the clone size is stated as once, few or many, or as a class when expanded; others skip it.

abundance: .
j_gene: TRBJ2-2
d_gene: .
v_gene: TRBV7-9
CDR3aa: CASSPGSGTGELFF
CDR3nt: TGTGCCAGCAGCCCAGGGTCCGGGACCGGGGAGCTGTTTTTT

abundance: once
j_gene: TRBJ2-5
d_gene: TRBD2
v_gene: TRBV2
CDR3aa: CASSSPSGGAQETQYF
CDR3nt: TGTGCCAGCAGTTCCCCTAGCGGGGGGGCACAAGAGACCCAGTACTTC

abundance: .
j_gene: TRBJ1-2
d_gene: .
v_gene: TRBV12-5
CDR3aa: CASAWGVYGYTF
CDR3nt: TGTGCTAGTGCCTGGGGGGTCTATGGCTACACCTTC

abundance: .
j_gene: TRBJ2-5
d_gene: .
v_gene: TRBV7-2
CDR3aa: CASSPYGGPETQYF
CDR3nt: TGTGCCAGCAGCCCCTACGGGGGGCCAGAGACCCAGTACTTC

abundance: .
j_gene: TRBJ2-7
d_gene: TRBD1
v_gene: TRBV30
CDR3aa: CAWSVGQDEQYF
CDR3nt: TGTGCCTGGAGTGTGGGACAGGACGAGCAGTACTTC

abundance: .
j_gene: TRBJ2-2
d_gene: TRBD2
v_gene: TRBV27
CDR3aa: CRRGGQAGELFF
CDR3nt: TGTCGGCGGGGGGGCCAGGCCGGGGAGCTGTTTTTT

abundance: .
j_gene: TRBJ1-1
d_gene: .
v_gene: TRBV30
CDR3aa: CAWNLLGRMNTEAFF
CDR3nt: TGTGCCTGGAATCTTCTGGGGAGGATGAACACTGAAGCTTTCTTT

abundance: .
j_gene: TRBJ1-3
d_gene: .
v_gene: TRBV4-3
CDR3aa: CASSQDLRTAGNTIYF
CDR3nt: TGCGCCAGCAGCCAAGATCTACGGACGGCTGGAAACACCATATATTTT

abundance: .
j_gene: TRBJ1-6
d_gene: .
v_gene: TRBV4-2
CDR3aa: CASSQERQANSPLHF
CDR3nt: TGTGCCAGCAGCCAAGAGAGACAGGCTAATTCACCCCTCCACTTT

abundance: .
j_gene: TRBJ2-4
d_gene: .
v_gene: TRBV7-2
CDR3aa: CASSLGAVAKNIQYF
CDR3nt: TGTGCCAGCAGCTTAGGTGCCGTAGCCAAAAACATTCAGTACTTC

abundance: once
j_gene: TRBJ1-4
d_gene: TRBD1
v_gene: TRBV30
CDR3aa: CAWSRDSPTNEKLFF
CDR3nt: TGTGCCTGGAGTAGGGACAGTCCAACTAATGAAAAACTGTTTTTT

abundance: .
j_gene: TRBJ2-3
d_gene: .
v_gene: TRBV5-6
CDR3aa: CASSGGGPTDTQYF
CDR3nt: TGTGCCAGCAGCGGCGGGGGCCCCACAGATACGCAGTATTTT

abundance: .
j_gene: TRBJ2-5
d_gene: .
v_gene: TRBV7-9
CDR3aa: CASSALPSPQYF
CDR3nt: TGTGCCAGCAGCGCACTGCCTAGCCCCCAGTACTTC

abundance: .
j_gene: TRBJ2-5
d_gene: .
v_gene: TRBV29-1
CDR3aa: CSCLGTGQETQYF
CDR3nt: TGCAGCTGCCTCGGTACAGGGCAAGAGACCCAGTACTTC

abundance: few
j_gene: TRBJ1-2
d_gene: TRBD1
v_gene: TRBV14
CDR3aa: CASRGGGAYGYTF
CDR3nt: TGTGCCAGCAGGGGAGGGGGCGCCTATGGCTACACCTTC

abundance: .
j_gene: TRBJ1-1
d_gene: .
v_gene: TRBV5-1
CDR3aa: CASSLVGENTEAFF
CDR3nt: TGCGCCAGCAGCTTGGTGGGGGAGAACACTGAAGCTTTCTTT

abundance: .
j_gene: TRBJ1-2
d_gene: .
v_gene: TRBV4-1
CDR3aa: CASSLHPGARNYGYTF
CDR3nt: TGCGCCAGCAGCCTCCATCCAGGAGCCCGAAACTATGGCTACACCTTC

abundance: .
j_gene: TRBJ1-2
d_gene: TRBD1
v_gene: TRBV5-1
CDR3aa: CASSWQGASNYGYTF
CDR3nt: TGCGCCAGCAGCTGGCAGGGGGCCTCTAACTATGGCTACACCTTC

abundance: .
j_gene: TRBJ2-7
d_gene: TRBD1
v_gene: TRBV6-5
CDR3aa: CASSYSLTGPYEQYF
CDR3nt: TGTGCCAGCAGTTACTCCTTGACAGGGCCCTACGAGCAGTACTTC

abundance: .
j_gene: TRBJ2-3
d_gene: .
v_gene: TRBV2
CDR3aa: CASSELATDTQYF
CDR3nt: TGTGCCAGCAGTGAGCTAGCAACAGATACGCAGTATTTT

abundance: few
j_gene: TRBJ2-7
d_gene: .
v_gene: TRBV7-2
CDR3aa: CASSQGPSGSYEQYF
CDR3nt: TGTGCCAGCAGCCAAGGCCCCTCGGGCTCCTACGAGCAGTACTTC

abundance: .
j_gene: TRBJ1-1
d_gene: .
v_gene: TRBV29-1
CDR3aa: CSVALRGVMNTEAFF
CDR3nt: TGCAGCGTTGCACTCCGTGGAGTCATGAACACTGAAGCTTTCTTT